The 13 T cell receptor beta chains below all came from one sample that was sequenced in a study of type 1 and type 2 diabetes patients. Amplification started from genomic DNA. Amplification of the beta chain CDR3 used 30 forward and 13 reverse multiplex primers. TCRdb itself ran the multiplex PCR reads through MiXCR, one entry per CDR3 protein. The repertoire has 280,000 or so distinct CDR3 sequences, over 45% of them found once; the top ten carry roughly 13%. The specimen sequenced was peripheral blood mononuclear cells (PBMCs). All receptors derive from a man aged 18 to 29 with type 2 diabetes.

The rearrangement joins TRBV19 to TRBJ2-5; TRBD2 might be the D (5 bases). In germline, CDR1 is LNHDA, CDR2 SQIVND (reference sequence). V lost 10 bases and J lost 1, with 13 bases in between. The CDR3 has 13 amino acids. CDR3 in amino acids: CATSRGVQETQYF. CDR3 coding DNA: TGTGCCACTTCCCGGGGTGTCCAAGAGACCCAGTACTTC.

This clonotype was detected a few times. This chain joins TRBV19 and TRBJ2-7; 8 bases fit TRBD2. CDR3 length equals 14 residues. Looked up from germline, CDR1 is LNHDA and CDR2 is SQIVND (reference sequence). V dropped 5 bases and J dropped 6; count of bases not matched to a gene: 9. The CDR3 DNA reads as TGTGCCAGTAGTGCCGGGACTAGTGTTTCCGAGCAGTACTTC. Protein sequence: CASSAGTSVSEQYF. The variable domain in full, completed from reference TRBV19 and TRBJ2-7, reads DGGITQSPKYLFRKEGQNVTLSCEQNLNHDAMYWYRQDPGQGLRLIYYSQIVNDFQKGDIAEGYSVSREKKESFPLTVTSAQKNPTAFYLCASSAGTSVSEQYFGPGTRLTVT.

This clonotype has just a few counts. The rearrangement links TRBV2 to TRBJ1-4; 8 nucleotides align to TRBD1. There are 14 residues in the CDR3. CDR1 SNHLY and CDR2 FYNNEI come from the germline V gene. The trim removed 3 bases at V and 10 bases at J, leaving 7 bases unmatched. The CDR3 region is CASSEDRARGKLFF. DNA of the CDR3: TGTGCCAGCAGTGAGGACAGGGCACGGGGAAAACTGTTTTTT.

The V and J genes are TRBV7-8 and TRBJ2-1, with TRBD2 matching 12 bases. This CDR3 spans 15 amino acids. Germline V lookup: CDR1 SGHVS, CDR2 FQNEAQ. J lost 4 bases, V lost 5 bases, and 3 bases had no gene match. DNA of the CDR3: TGTGCCAGCAGCCGGACTAGCGGGGCGTACAATGAGCAGTTCTTC. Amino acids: CASSRTSGAYNEQFF. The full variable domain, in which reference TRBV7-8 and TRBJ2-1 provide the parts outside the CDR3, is GAGVSQSPRYKVAKRGQDVALRCDPISGHVSLFWYQQALGQGPEFLTYFQNEAQLDKSGLPSDRFFAERPEGSVSTLKIQRTQQEDSAVYLCASSRTSGAYNEQFFGPGTRLTVL.

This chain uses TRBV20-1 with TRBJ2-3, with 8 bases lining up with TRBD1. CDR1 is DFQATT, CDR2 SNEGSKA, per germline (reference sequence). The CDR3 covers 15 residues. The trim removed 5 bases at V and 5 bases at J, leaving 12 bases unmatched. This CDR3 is CSAHRQGSFQDTQYF. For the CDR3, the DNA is TGCAGTGCTCATCGACAGGGGTCTTTTCAAGATACGCAGTATTTT.

CDR3 sequence reads: CASSESGGMRYEQYF. DNA for the CDR3: TGCGCCAGCAGTGAGTCCGGGGGGATGCGGTACGAGCAGTACTTC. V and J are TRBV10-2 and TRBJ2-7, with 7 bases aligning to TRBD2. The length of the CDR3 is 15 residues. J lost 4 bases, V lost 0 bases, and 6 bases had no gene match. Germline lookup yields CDR1 WSHSY and CDR2 SAAADI.

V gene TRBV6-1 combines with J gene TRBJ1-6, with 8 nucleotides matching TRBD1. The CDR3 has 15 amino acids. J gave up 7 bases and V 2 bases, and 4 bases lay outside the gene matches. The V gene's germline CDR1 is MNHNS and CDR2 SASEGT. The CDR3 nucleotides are TGTGCCAGCAGTGAAAGGGGACAGGTCAATTCACCCCTCCACTTT. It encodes CASSERGQVNSPLHF.

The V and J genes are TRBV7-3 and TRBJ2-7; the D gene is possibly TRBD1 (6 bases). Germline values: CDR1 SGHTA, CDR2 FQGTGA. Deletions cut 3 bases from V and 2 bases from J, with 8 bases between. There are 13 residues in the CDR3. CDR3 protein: CASSLGAPYEQYF. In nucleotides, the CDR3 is TGTGCCAGCAGCTTGGGGGCCCCCTACGAGCAGTACTTC.

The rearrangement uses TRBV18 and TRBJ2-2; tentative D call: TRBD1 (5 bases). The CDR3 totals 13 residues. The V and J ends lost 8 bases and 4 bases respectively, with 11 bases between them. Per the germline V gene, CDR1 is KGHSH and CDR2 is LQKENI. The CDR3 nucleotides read TGTGCCAGCCGCGACAGTCTCACCGGGGAGCTGTTTTTT. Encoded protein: CASRDSLTGELFF.

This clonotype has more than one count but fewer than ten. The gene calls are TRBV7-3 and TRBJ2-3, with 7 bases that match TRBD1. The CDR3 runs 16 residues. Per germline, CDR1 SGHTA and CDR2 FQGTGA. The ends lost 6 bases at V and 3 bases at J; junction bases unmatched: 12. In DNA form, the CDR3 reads TGTGCCAGCAGTGAGGGGGCAGGCGGGCAAACAGATACGCAGTATTTT. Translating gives CASSEGAGGQTDTQYF.

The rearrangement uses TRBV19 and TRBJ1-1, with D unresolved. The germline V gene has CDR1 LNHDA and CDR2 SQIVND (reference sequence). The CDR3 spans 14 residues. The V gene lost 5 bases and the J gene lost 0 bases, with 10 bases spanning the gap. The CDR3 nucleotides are TGTGCCAGTAGTCTAACCCGAATGAACACTGAAGCTTTCTTT. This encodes CASSLTRMNTEAFF. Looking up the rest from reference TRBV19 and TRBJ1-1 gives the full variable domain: DGGITQSPKYLFRKEGQNVTLSCEQNLNHDAMYWYRQDPGQGLRLIYYSQIVNDFQKGDIAEGYSVSREKKESFPLTVTSAQKNPTAFYLCASSLTRMNTEAFFGQGTRLTVV.

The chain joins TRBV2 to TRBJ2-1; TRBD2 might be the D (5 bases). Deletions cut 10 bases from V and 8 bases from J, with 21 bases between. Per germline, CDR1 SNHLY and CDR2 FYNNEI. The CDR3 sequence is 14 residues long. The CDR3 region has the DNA TGTGCCACCGCCGGGGATTTGTTTTTGCATGAGCAGTTCTTC. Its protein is CATAGDLFLHEQFF.

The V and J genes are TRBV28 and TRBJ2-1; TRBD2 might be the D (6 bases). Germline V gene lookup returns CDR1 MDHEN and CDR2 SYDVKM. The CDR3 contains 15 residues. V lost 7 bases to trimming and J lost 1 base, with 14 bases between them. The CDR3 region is CASTRRDSSYNEQFF. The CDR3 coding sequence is TGTGCCAGCACCCGGCGGGACTCGTCCTACAATGAGCAGTTCTTC. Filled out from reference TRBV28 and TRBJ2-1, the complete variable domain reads DVKVTQSSRYLVKRTGEKVFLECVQDMDHENMFWYRQDPGLGLRLIYFSYDVKMKEKGDIPEGYSVSREKKERFSLILESASTNQTSMYLCASTRRDSSYNEQFFGPGTRLTVL.